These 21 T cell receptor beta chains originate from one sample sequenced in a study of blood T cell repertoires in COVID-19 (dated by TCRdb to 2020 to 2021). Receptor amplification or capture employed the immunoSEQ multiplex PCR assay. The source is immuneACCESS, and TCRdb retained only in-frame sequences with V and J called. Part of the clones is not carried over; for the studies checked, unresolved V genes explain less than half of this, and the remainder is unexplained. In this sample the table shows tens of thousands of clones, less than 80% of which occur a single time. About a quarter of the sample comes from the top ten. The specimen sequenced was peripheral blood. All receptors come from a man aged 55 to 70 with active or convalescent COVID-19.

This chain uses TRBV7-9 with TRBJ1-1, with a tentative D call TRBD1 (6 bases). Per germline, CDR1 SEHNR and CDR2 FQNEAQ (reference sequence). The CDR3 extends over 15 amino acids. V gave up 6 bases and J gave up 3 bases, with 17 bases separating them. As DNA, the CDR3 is TGTGCCAGCAGTTCACGAACAGGGTCACACACTGAAGCTTTCTTT. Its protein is CASSSRTGSHTEAFF.

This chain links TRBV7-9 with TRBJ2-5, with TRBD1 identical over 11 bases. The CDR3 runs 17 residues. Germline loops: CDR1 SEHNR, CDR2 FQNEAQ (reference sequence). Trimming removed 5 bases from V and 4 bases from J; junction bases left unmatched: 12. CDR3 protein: CASSPADRGLVGETQYF. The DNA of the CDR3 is TGTGCCAGCAGCCCCGCGGACAGGGGGCTTGTAGGAGAGACCCAGTACTTC.

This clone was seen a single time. The CDR3 protein is CASSIGTDTQYF. The CDR3 DNA reads as TGTGCCAGCAGCATTGGCACAGATACGCAGTATTTT. The rearrangement uses TRBV6-1 and TRBJ2-3; D remains unclear. Trimming took off 6 bases at V and 1 base at J, with 5 bases between the two ends. The CDR3 consists of 12 residues. From germline, CDR1 is MNHNS and CDR2 SASEGT.

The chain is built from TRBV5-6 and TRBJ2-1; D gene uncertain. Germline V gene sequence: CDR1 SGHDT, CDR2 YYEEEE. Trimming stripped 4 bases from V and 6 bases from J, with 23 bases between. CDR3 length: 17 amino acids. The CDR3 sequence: CASSVRVGIRQANEQFF. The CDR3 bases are TGTGCCAGCAGCGTACGTGTGGGCATTCGTCAGGCCAATGAGCAGTTCTTC.

As DNA, the CDR3 is TGTGCCAGCAGCAACAGGGGGCCGGTTTATTCACCCCTCCACTTT. It translates to CASSNRGPVYSPLHF. This chain uses TRBV7-8 with TRBJ1-6, with 9 bases fitting TRBD1. Germline assignment: CDR1 SGHVS and CDR2 FQNEAQ. This CDR3 comprises 15 residues. The V segment lost 5 bases and the J segment 8 bases; nucleotides outside the gene matches: 7.

The CDR3 reads CASSLDRGYTGELFF. The CDR3 region has the DNA TGTGCCAGTAGTCTTGACAGGGGATACACCGGGGAGCTGTTTTTT. This chain joins TRBV19 and TRBJ2-2, with 8 bases matching TRBD1. The CDR3 loop spans 15 amino acids. Germline trimming cut 5 bases from V and 3 bases from J; bases unmatched to any gene: 5. The germline gives CDR1 LNHDA, CDR2 SQIVND (reference sequence).

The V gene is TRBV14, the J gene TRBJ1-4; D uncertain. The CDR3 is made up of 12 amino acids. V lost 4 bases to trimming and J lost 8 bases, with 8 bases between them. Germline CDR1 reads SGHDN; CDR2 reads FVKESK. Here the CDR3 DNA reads TGTGCCAGCAGCCCCCTCGGGGAAAAACTGTTTTTT. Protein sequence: CASSPLGEKLFF.

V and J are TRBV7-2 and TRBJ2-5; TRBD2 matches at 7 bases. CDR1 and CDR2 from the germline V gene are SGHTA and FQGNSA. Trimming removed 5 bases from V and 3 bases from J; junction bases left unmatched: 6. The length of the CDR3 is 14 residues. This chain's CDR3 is CASSDLRGEETQYF. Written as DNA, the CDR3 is TGTGCCAGCAGCGATCTCCGGGGGGAAGAGACCCAGTACTTC.

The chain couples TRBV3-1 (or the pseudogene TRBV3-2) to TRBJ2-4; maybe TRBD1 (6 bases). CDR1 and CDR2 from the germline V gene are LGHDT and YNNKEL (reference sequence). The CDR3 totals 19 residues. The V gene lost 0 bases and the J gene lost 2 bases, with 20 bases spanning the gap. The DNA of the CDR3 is TGTGCCAGCAGCCAAGATCCAGGGGATTCCGGGTTGACCAAAAACATTCAGTACTTC. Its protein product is CASSQDPGDSGLTKNIQYF.

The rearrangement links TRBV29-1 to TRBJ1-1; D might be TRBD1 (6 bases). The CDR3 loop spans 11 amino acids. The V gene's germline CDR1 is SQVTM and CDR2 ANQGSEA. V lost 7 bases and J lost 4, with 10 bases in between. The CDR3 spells CSGTESTEAFF. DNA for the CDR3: TGCAGCGGGACAGAGAGCACTGAAGCTTTCTTT. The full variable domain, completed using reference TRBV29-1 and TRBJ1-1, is SAVISQKPSRDICQRGTSLTIQCQVDSQVTMMFWYRQQPGQSLTLIATANQGSEATYESGFVIDKFPISRPNLTFSTLTVSNMSPEDSSIYLCSGTESTEAFFGQGTRLTVV.

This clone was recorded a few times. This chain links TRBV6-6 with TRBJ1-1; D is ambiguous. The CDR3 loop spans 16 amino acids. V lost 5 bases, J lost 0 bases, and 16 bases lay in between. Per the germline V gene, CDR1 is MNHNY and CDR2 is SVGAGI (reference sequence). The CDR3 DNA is TGTGCCAGCAGTCGAGGGTCAGCGGGAATGAACACTGAAGCTTTCTTT. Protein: CASSRGSAGMNTEAFF.

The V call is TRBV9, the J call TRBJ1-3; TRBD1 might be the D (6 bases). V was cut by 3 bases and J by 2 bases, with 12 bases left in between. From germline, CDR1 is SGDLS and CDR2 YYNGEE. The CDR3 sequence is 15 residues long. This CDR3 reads CASSAWDKTGNTIYF. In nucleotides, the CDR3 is TGTGCCAGCAGCGCTTGGGACAAAACTGGAAACACCATATATTTT.

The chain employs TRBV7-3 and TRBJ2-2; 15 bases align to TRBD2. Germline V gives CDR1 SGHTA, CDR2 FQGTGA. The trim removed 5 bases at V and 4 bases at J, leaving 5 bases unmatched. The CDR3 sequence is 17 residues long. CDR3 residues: CASSTGTSGGFTGELFF. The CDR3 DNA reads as TGTGCCAGCAGCACCGGGACTAGCGGGGGGTTCACCGGGGAGCTGTTTTTT.

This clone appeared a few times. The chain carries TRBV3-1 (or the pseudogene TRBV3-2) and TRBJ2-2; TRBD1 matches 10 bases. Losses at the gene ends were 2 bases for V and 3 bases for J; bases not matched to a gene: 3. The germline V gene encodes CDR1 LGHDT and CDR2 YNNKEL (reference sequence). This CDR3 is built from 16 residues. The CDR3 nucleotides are TGTGCCAGCAGCCAATTGGACAGGGGGTACACCGGGGAGCTGTTTTTT. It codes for CASSQLDRGYTGELFF.

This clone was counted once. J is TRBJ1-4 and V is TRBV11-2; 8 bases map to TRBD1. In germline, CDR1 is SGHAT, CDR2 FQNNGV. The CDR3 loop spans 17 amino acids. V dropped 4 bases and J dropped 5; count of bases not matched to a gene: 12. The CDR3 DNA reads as TGTGCCAGCAGCTCTCACCTAGGACAGGGTGGAAATGAAAAACTGTTTTTT. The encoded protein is CASSSHLGQGGNEKLFF. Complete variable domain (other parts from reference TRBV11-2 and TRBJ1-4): EAGVAQSPRYKIIEKRQSVAFWCNPISGHATLYWYQQILGQGPKLLIQFQNNGVVDDSQLPKDRFSAERLKGVDSTLKIQPAKLEDSAVYLCASSSHLGQGGNEKLFFGSGTQLSVL.

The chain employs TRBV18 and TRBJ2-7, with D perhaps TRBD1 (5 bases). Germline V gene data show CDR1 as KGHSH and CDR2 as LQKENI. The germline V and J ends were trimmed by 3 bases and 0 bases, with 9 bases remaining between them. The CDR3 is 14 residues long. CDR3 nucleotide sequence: TGTGCCAGCTCACCGTCGACAGCCTCCTACGAGCAGTACTTC. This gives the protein CASSPSTASYEQYF. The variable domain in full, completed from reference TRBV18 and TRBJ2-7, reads NAGVMQNPRHLVRRRGQEARLRCSPMKGHSHVYWYRQLPEEGLKFMVYLQKENIIDESGMPKERFSAEFPKEGPSILRIQQVVRGDSAAYFCASSPSTASYEQYFGPGTRLTVT.

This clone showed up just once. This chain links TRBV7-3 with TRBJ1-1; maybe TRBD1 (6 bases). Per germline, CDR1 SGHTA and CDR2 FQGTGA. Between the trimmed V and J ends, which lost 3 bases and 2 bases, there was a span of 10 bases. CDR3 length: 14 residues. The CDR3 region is CASSLRQVNTEAFF. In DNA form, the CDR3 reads TGTGCCAGCAGCTTGCGACAGGTAAACACTGAAGCTTTCTTT.

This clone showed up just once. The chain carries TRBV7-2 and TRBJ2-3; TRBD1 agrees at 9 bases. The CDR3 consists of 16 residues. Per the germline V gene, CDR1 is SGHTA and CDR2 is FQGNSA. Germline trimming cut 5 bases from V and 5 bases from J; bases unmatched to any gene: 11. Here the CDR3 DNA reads TGTGCCAGCAGCGCCCCGTTTGGACAGGGGATAGATACGCAGTATTTT. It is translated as CASSAPFGQGIDTQYF.

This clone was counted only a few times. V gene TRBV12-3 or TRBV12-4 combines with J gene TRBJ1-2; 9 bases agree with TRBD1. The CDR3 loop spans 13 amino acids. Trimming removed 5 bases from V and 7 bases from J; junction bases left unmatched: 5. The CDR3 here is CASSPGQGLGYTF. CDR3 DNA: TGTGCCAGCAGTCCCGGACAGGGGCTTGGCTACACCTTC.

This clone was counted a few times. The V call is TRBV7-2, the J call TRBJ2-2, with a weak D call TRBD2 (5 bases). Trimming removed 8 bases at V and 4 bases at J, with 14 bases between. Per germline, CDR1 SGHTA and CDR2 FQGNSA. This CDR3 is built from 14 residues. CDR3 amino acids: CASVARAATGELFF. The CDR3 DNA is TGTGCCAGCGTCGCGCGGGCAGCCACCGGGGAGCTGTTTTTT. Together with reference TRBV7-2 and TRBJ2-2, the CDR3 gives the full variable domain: GAGVSQSPSNKVTEKGKDVELRCDPISGHTALYWYRQSLGQGLEFLIYFQGNSAPDKSGLPSDRFSAERTGGSVSTLTIQRTQQEDSAVYLCASVARAATGELFFGEGSRLTVL.

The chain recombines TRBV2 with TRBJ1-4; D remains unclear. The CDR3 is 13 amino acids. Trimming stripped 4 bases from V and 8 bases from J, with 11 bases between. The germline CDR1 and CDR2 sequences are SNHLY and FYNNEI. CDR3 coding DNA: TGTGCCAGCAGTGGAGTGGCGGGAGAAAAACTGTTTTTT. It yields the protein CASSGVAGEKLFF.